The rows below give T cell receptor beta chains drawn from one sample of a study of shared clonotypes between healthy human individuals. The method was immunoSEQ multiplex PCR; TCRdb's version includes in-frame clones alone and lacks a portion of them. The repertoire holds under 1,100,000 clones, around 78% seen once, with around 0.6% in the top ten. The specimen sequenced was memory CD4+ T cells from PBMCs. The receptors were gathered from a man aged 18 to 29 in good health. Some clones in this sample may be carry-over from other donors' samples. CDR3s include the opening cysteine and the closing phenylalanine or tryptophan. Fields, in order: CDR3 protein, CDR3 DNA, J gene, clone size, D gene, V gene. A D gene is named only where the DNA matches it firmly. Only some rows state a clone size, as once, few, many or a class for expanded clones.

CDR3: CATSRGPLTQTGELFF
DNA: TGTGCCACCAGCAGAGGTCCGCTAACTCAAACCGGGGAGCTGTTTTTT
J: TRBJ2-2
size: NA
D: NA
V: TRBV15

CDR3: CASSPYRGSGYEQYF
DNA: TGTGCCAGCAGTCCCTACAGGGGATCTGGGTACGAGCAGTACTTC
J: TRBJ2-7
size: few
D: TRBD1
V: TRBV27

CDR3: CASRTGGARYGYTF
DNA: TGTGCCAGCCGAACAGGGGGCGCGAGGTATGGCTACACCTTC
J: TRBJ1-2
size: NA
D: TRBD1
V: TRBV28

CDR3: CASSQRTGGNYGYTF
DNA: TGTGCCAGCAGCCAACGGACAGGGGGTAACTATGGCTACACCTTC
J: TRBJ1-2
size: NA
D: TRBD1
V: TRBV28

CDR3: CASSTQLNEQFF
DNA: TGTGCCAGCAGCACTCAGCTCAATGAGCAGTTCTTC
J: TRBJ2-1
size: NA
D: NA
V: TRBV7-9

CDR3: CASSWSQVFEQYF
DNA: TGTGCCAGCAGCTGGTCCCAGGTATTCGAGCAGTACTTC
J: TRBJ2-7
size: NA
D: NA
V: TRBV5-5

CDR3: CASSRGSSSNEQFF
DNA: TGTGCCAGCAGCCGCGGGAGTAGTAGTAATGAGCAGTTCTTC
J: TRBJ2-1
size: NA
D: TRBD2
V: TRBV11-3

CDR3: CASRSDGAGNTIYF
DNA: TGTGCCAGCAGATCGGACGGAGCTGGAAACACCATATATTTT
J: TRBJ1-3
size: NA
D: NA
V: TRBV9

CDR3: CASSLGGQGVEEQYF
DNA: TGTGCCAGCAGTTTAGGAGGGCAGGGGGTTGAGGAGCAGTACTTC
J: TRBJ2-7
size: NA
D: NA
V: TRBV28

CDR3: CSAGGQGSYEQYF
DNA: TGCAGCGCTGGTGGACAGGGTTCCTACGAGCAGTACTTC
J: TRBJ2-7
size: NA
D: TRBD1
V: TRBV29-1

CDR3: CASSTRLANYEQYF
DNA: TGTGCCAGCAGCACGAGACTAGCGAACTACGAGCAGTACTTC
J: TRBJ2-7
size: NA
D: TRBD2
V: TRBV7-2

CDR3: CASSRERGYGNEQFF
DNA: TGTGCCAGCAGCCGCGAGCGGGGGTACGGGAATGAGCAGTTCTTC
J: TRBJ2-1
size: few
D: TRBD2
V: TRBV5-6

CDR3: CASTEGTGYTGELFF
DNA: TGTGCCAGCACCGAGGGGACAGGGTATACCGGGGAGCTGTTTTTT
J: TRBJ2-2
size: NA
D: TRBD1
V: TRBV7-9

CDR3: CASSLIRGRDNYGYTF
DNA: TGTGCCAGCAGCTTGATCAGGGGGCGGGATAACTATGGCTACACCTTC
J: TRBJ1-2
size: NA
D: TRBD1
V: TRBV5-6

CDR3: CASSPDIQPQHF
DNA: TGTGCCAGCAGTCCCGACATTCAGCCCCAGCATTTT
J: TRBJ1-5
size: many
D: NA
V: TRBV2

CDR3: CASSQDHSYEQYF
DNA: TGCGCCAGCAGCCAAGATCACTCCTACGAGCAGTACTTC
J: TRBJ2-7
size: NA
D: NA
V: TRBV4-3

CDR3: CATRPATGNEQYF
DNA: TGCGCCACCAGACCCGCGACCGGAAACGAGCAGTACTTC
J: TRBJ2-7
size: NA
D: NA
V: TRBV5-1

CDR3: CASSGTGGKPNQPQHF
DNA: TGTGCCAGTTCCGGGACAGGGGGCAAACCTAATCAGCCCCAGCATTTT
J: TRBJ1-5
size: NA
D: TRBD1
V: TRBV19

CDR3: CASSLQGRWYF
DNA: TGTGCCAGCAGTTTGCAGGGAAGATGGTACTTC
J: TRBJ2-7
size: many
D: NA
V: TRBV6-1

CDR3: CASSSGGQGETQYF
DNA: TGCGCCAGCAGCTCAGGGGGCCAAGGAGAGACCCAGTACTTC
J: TRBJ2-5
size: once
D: TRBD1
V: TRBV5-1

CDR3: CASSLRGRTFSGGEQYF
DNA: TGTGCCAGCAGCCTACGAGGGAGGACTTTCTCAGGAGGGGAGCAGTACTTC
J: TRBJ2-7
size: NA
D: NA
V: TRBV7-3

CDR3: CASRQGTNYGYTF
DNA: TGTGCCAGCAGGCAGGGGACTAACTATGGCTACACCTTC
J: TRBJ1-2
size: NA
D: NA
V: TRBV6-1

CDR3: CASSPTLWGGGELFF
DNA: TGTGCCAGCAGCCCGACCTTGTGGGGGGGCGGGGAGCTGTTTTTT
J: TRBJ2-2
size: NA
D: TRBD2
V: TRBV7-3

CDR3: CASSRTGNTEAFF
DNA: TGTGCCAGCAGCCGTACAGGGAACACTGAAGCTTTCTTT
J: TRBJ1-1
size: NA
D: NA
V: TRBV7-6

CDR3: CASSTKLAGGPDNEQFF
DNA: TGTGCCAGCAGCACCAAACTAGCGGGAGGGCCGGACAATGAGCAGTTCTTC
J: TRBJ2-1
size: NA
D: TRBD2
V: TRBV7-2

CDR3: CASSDHRLAGGNEQFF
DNA: TGCGCCAGCAGTGACCATAGACTAGCGGGAGGCAATGAGCAGTTCTTC
J: TRBJ2-1
size: NA
D: TRBD2
V: TRBV10-1

CDR3: CASSLRYTNEKLFF
DNA: TGTGCCAGCAGTTTGCGGTATACTAATGAAAAACTGTTTTTT
J: TRBJ1-4
size: once
D: NA
V: TRBV28

CDR3: CASSIRAGEETQYF
DNA: TGTGCCAGTAGTATACGAGCGGGAGAAGAGACCCAGTACTTC
J: TRBJ2-5
size: NA
D: TRBD2
V: TRBV19

CDR3: CASSFTVGRGNQPQHF
DNA: TGTGCCAGCAGCTTCACAGTGGGTAGGGGCAATCAGCCCCAGCATTTT
J: TRBJ1-5
size: few
D: NA
V: TRBV5-5

CDR3: CSVILNGEQYF
DNA: TGCAGCGTGATTCTGAATGGAGAGCAGTACTTC
J: TRBJ2-7
size: NA
D: NA
V: TRBV29-1

CDR3: CASSQGGAGPFSYEQYF
DNA: TGCGCCAGCAGCCAAGGGGGAGCGGGACCTTTCTCCTACGAGCAGTACTTC
J: TRBJ2-7
size: NA
D: TRBD2
V: TRBV4-1

CDR3: CASSTLRHGELFF
DNA: TGTGCCAGCAGTACCCTCAGGCACGGGGAGCTGTTTTTT
J: TRBJ2-2
size: NA
D: NA
V: TRBV6-5

CDR3: CASSFVRSGGDNEQFF
DNA: TGCGCCAGCAGCTTTGTCCGGTCAGGGGGGGATAATGAGCAGTTCTTC
J: TRBJ2-1
size: NA
D: NA
V: TRBV5-1

CDR3: CASSMGLQGTEAFF
DNA: TGTGCCAGCAGCATGGGCCTCCAGGGGACTGAAGCTTTCTTT
J: TRBJ1-1
size: NA
D: NA
V: TRBV5-4

CDR3: CASSQGRPSGSNEQFF
DNA: TGTGCCAGCAGCCAGGGCAGGCCTAGCGGGAGTAATGAGCAGTTCTTC
J: TRBJ2-1
size: few
D: TRBD2
V: TRBV7-2

CDR3: CASRWFGNEQFF
DNA: TGTGCCAGCAGGTGGTTCGGCAATGAGCAGTTCTTC
J: TRBJ2-1
size: NA
D: NA
V: TRBV2

CDR3: CASSLRSGRYSNQPQHF
DNA: TGTGCCAGCAGCTTAAGGTCAGGGAGGTATAGCAATCAGCCCCAGCATTTT
J: TRBJ1-5
size: NA
D: NA
V: TRBV7-8

CDR3: CASSVLLSGNNEQFF
DNA: TGCGCCAGCAGCGTCCTTTTATCGGGGAACAATGAGCAGTTCTTC
J: TRBJ2-1
size: many
D: NA
V: TRBV5-1

CDR3: CASRSTGSNAFF
DNA: TGTGCCAGCAGGTCAACAGGGTCTAACGCTTTCTTT
J: TRBJ1-1
size: NA
D: NA
V: TRBV6-6

CDR3: CASRRDSIMNTEAFF
DNA: TGTGCCAGCAGAAGGGACAGCATCATGAACACTGAAGCTTTCTTT
J: TRBJ1-1
size: NA
D: TRBD1
V: TRBV6-1

CDR3: CASSPTYTGELFF
DNA: TGTGCCAGCAGCCCCACGTACACCGGGGAGCTGTTTTTT
J: TRBJ2-2
size: NA
D: NA
V: TRBV9

CDR3: CASTIGTGDYQPQHF
DNA: TGTGCCAGTACCATAGGGACAGGGGACTATCAGCCCCAGCATTTT
J: TRBJ1-5
size: NA
D: TRBD1
V: TRBV19

CDR3: CASSFKLRAYF
DNA: TGTGCCAGCAGTTTCAAGCTGAGAGCATATTTT
J: TRBJ1-3
size: NA
D: NA
V: TRBV28

CDR3: CASSYRARDGYTF
DNA: TGTGCCAGCAGTTACCGGGCCCGGGATGGCTACACCTTC
J: TRBJ1-2
size: NA
D: NA
V: TRBV6-5

CDR3: CASSLWGQGSGQPQHF
DNA: TGTGCCAGCAGTTTATGGGGACAGGGGAGCGGGCAGCCCCAGCATTTT
J: TRBJ1-5
size: few
D: TRBD1
V: TRBV28

CDR3: CASQEDRHTEAFF
DNA: TGCGCCAGCCAGGAGGATCGACACACTGAAGCTTTCTTT
J: TRBJ1-1
size: NA
D: NA
V: TRBV5-1

CDR3: CASPPEVRWGNQPQHF
DNA: TGTGCCAGCCCCCCCGAGGTTCGATGGGGTAATCAGCCCCAGCATTTT
J: TRBJ1-5
size: NA
D: NA
V: TRBV27

CDR3: CASSLSHPDEKLFF
DNA: TGTGCCAGCAGTTTGAGCCATCCCGATGAAAAACTGTTTTTT
J: TRBJ1-4
size: NA
D: NA
V: TRBV6-5

CDR3: CASSVATGGNEQYF
DNA: TGTGCCAGCAGCGTAGCGACAGGGGGAAACGAGCAGTACTTC
J: TRBJ2-7
size: NA
D: TRBD1
V: TRBV5-4

CDR3: CASSPFRASSGNTIYF
DNA: TGTGCCAGTAGCCCGTTTCGCGCCTCCTCTGGAAACACCATATATTTT
J: TRBJ1-3
size: NA
D: NA
V: TRBV19

CDR3: CASTRTSGKPDTQYF
DNA: TGTGCCAGCACAAGAACTAGCGGGAAGCCAGATACGCAGTATTTT
J: TRBJ2-3
size: NA
D: TRBD2
V: TRBV6-4

CDR3: CASSPRLAGGYTGELFF
DNA: TGTGCCAGCAGCCCGAGACTAGCGGGAGGGTACACCGGGGAGCTGTTTTTT
J: TRBJ2-2
size: NA
D: TRBD2
V: TRBV4-2

CDR3: CASSQRGRDSGANVLTF
DNA: TGTGCCAGCAGCCAACGGGGAAGGGACTCTGGGGCCAACGTCCTGACTTTC
J: TRBJ2-6
size: NA
D: NA
V: TRBV14

CDR3: CASSPYDEQFF
DNA: TGTGCCAGCAGTCCCTACGACGAGCAGTTCTTC
J: TRBJ2-1
size: NA
D: NA
V: TRBV2

CDR3: CASSPSRGQLEQYF
DNA: TGTGCCAGCTCACCAAGCCGGGGACAGCTCGAGCAGTACTTC
J: TRBJ2-7
size: NA
D: TRBD1
V: TRBV18